A single T cell receptor (beta chain) is shown here with its context. Antigen: not known. This sample was included in a study of CD8+CD57+ T cells in acquired aplastic anemia. Whole-study context: Each DNA sample taken from sorted CD4+ and CD8+ cells came to about 3.2 ug on average. Overall study findings and caveats: Between patients and controls, CD8+ Simpson's diversity did not vary significantly.

Both TCR beta VDJ combination and CDR3 sequence profiling were carried out. Genomic DNA was the template for this profiling. TCRdb fed the reads into MiXCR, producing one record per CDR3 protein. The data hold roughly 160,000 distinct CDR3 sequences, with under 75% observed a single time. After removal of 4 bases from V and 0 bases from J, the junction contained 6 bases not matched to a gene. Germline CDR1 reads SQVTM; CDR2 reads ANQGSEA. The CDR3 runs to 15 residues. Sequences were obtained from sorted CD4+, CD8+, or CD8+CD57+ T cells (not recorded which) from PBMCs. The chain is built from TRBV29-1 and TRBJ2-1; TRBD2 matches at 7 bases. The source of this sequence is a human donor in good health. CDR3 nucleotides: TGCAGCGTTGTTGGTAGCGGGCTCTCCTACAATGAGCAGTTCTTC. Amino acids: CSVVGSGLSYNEQFF.